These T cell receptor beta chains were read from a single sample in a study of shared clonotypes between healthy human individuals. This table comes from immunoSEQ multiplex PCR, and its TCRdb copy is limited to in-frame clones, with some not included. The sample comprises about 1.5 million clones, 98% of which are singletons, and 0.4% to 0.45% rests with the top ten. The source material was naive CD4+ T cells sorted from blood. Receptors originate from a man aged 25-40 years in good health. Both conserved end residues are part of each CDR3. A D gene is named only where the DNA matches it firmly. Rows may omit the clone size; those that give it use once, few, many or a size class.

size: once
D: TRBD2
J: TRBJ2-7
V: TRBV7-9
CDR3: CASSLRWGLAGDYEQYF
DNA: TGTGCCAGCAGCTTGAGATGGGGATTAGCGGGAGATTACGAGCAGTACTTC

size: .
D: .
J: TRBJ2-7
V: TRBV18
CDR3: CASSPRRYEQYF
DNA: TGTGCCAGCTCACCAAGACGGTACGAGCAGTACTTC

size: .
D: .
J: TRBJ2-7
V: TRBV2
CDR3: CASTEGAYEQYF
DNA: TGTGCCAGCACCGAGGGCGCCTACGAGCAGTACTTC

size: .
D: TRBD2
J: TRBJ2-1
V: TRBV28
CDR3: CTSGLAAYNEQFF
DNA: TGTACCTCCGGACTAGCGGCATACAATGAGCAGTTCTTC

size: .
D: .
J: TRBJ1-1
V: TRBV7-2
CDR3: CASSLSGVFWAQETEAFF
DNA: TGTGCCAGCAGCTTATCGGGGGTATTTTGGGCACAGGAGACTGAAGCTTTCTTT

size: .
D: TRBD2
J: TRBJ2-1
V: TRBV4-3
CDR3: CASSQEGWEGEQFF
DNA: TGCGCCAGCAGCCAAGAAGGATGGGAGGGTGAGCAGTTCTTC

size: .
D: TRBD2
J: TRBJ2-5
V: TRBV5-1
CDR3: CASSLGGLAGVQETQYF
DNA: TGCGCCAGCAGCTTGGGTGGACTAGCGGGAGTTCAAGAGACCCAGTACTTC

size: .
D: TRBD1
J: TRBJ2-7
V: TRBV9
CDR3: CASSALTGEQQYF
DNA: TGTGCCAGCAGCGCGCTTACAGGGGAGCAGCAGTACTTC

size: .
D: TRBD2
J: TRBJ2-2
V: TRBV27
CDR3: CASTSPGSGRKNTGELFF
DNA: TGTGCCAGCACCTCCCCGGGGAGCGGGAGAAAGAACACCGGGGAGCTGTTTTTT

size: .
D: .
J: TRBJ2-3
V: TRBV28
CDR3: CASSLPSDTQYF
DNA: TGTGCCAGCAGCCTACCATCAGATACGCAGTATTTT

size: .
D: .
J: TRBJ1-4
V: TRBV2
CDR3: CASTGGTNEKLFF
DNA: TGTGCCAGCACCGGGGGTACTAATGAAAAACTGTTTTTT

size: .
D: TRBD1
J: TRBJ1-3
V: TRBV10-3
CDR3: CAIGDRTSGNTIYF
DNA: TGTGCCATCGGGGACAGGACCTCTGGAAACACCATATATTTT

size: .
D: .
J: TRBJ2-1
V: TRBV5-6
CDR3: CASSSGHRYTNEQFF
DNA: TGTGCCAGCAGCTCGGGACACAGATACACGAATGAGCAGTTCTTC

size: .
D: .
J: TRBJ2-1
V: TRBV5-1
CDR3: CASRDVTVANEQFF
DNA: TGCGCCAGCCGGGATGTGACAGTTGCCAATGAGCAGTTCTTC